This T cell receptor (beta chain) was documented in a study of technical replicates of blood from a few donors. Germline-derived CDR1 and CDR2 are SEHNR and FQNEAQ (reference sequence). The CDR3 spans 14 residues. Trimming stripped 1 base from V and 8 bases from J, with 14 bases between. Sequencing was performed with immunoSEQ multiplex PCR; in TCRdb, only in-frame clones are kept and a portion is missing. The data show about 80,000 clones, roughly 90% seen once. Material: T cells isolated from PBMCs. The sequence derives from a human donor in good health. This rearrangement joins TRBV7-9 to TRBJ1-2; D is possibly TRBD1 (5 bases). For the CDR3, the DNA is TGTGCCAGCAGCTTAGAAGGGGCCTATAGGGGCTACACCTTC. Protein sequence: CASSLEGAYRGYTF.